Following are 22 T cell receptor beta chains from one sample sequenced in a study of shared clonotypes between healthy human individuals. Libraries were prepared by immunoSEQ multiplex PCR; TCRdb keeps only in-frame clonotypes and omits some of them. The profile shows some 2.1 million clones, about 95% of them singletons. Positively selected for CCR7, the CD45RO-negative cells used as naive CD8 cells excluded terminally differentiated effector memory CD45RA+ cells. The source material was naive CD8+ T cells sorted from blood. These receptors originate from a man younger than 35 in good health.

For the CDR3, the DNA is TGTGCCAGCTCGCTTCTACCCGGGACAGACTATGGCTACACCTTC. Translated: CASSLLPGTDYGYTF. V is TRBV18 and J is TRBJ1-2; 7 positions agree with TRBD1. Germline CDR1 KGHSH, CDR2 LQKENI. This CDR3 spans 15 amino acids. The V and J ends lost 6 bases and 3 bases, in that order; junction bases with no gene match: 10.

On this clone: Other DNA sequences from this sample encode an identical CDR3 as well. The rearrangement links TRBV30 to TRBJ1-4; D gene ambiguous. The CDR3 totals 12 residues. The germline gives CDR1 GTSNPN, CDR2 SVGIG (reference sequence). Trimming took 1 base from V and 5 from J, leaving 5 bases between them. The CDR3 sequence is CAWSALNEKLFF. Written as DNA, the CDR3 is TGTGCCTGGAGTGCTCTAAATGAAAAACTGTTTTTT.

The chain couples TRBV27 to TRBJ2-5; TRBD1 matches at 9 bases. Germline lookup yields CDR1 MNHEY and CDR2 SMNVEV (reference sequence). The CDR3 extends over 18 amino acids. Trimming cost V 0 bases and J 0 bases; bases outside gene matches: 8. CDR3 sequence reads: CASSLSPGQGTHQETQYF. DNA for the CDR3: TGTGCCAGCAGTTTATCCCCCGGACAGGGGACCCACCAAGAGACCCAGTACTTC.

The chain recombines TRBV27 with TRBJ1-1; 7 positions match TRBD1. The CDR3 is 14 residues long. Germline CDR1 is MNHEY and CDR2 is SMNVEV (reference sequence). The V and J ends lost 3 bases and 8 bases, in that order; junction bases with no gene match: 9. The CDR3 region has the DNA TGTGCCAGCAGTTTTGGAGGGGGCGCGTCCGAAGCTTTCTTT. Protein product: CASSFGGGASEAFF.

This sequence joins TRBV5-4 and TRBJ2-7, with D uncertain. The CDR3 spans 16 residues. Trimming shortened V by 3 bases and J by 2 bases, and 18 bases separated the two germline ends. Germline V lookup: CDR1 SGHNT, CDR2 YYREEE (reference sequence). The CDR3 nucleotides are TGTGCCAGCAGCTCACTACGAGATCTTCAAACCTACGAGCAGTACTTC. Its protein product is CASSSLRDLQTYEQYF.

This chain uses TRBV7-9 with TRBJ2-2; 9 bases fit TRBD1. This CDR3 contains 16 residues. Germline assignment: CDR1 SEHNR and CDR2 FQNEAQ (reference sequence). Germline trimming cut 5 bases from V and 6 bases from J; bases unmatched to any gene: 10. CDR3 protein: CASSPTGGRVAGELFF. In DNA form, the CDR3 reads TGTGCCAGCAGCCCGACAGGGGGTAGAGTCGCCGGGGAGCTGTTTTTT.

CDR3 sequence reads: CASSLQGAVEAFF. The CDR3, as DNA: TGTGCCAGCAGCTTACAGGGGGCAGTTGAAGCTTTCTTT. The chain carries TRBV5-4 and TRBJ1-1; 9 nucleotides line up with TRBD1. The CDR3 consists of 13 residues. Germline V lookup: CDR1 SGHNT, CDR2 YYREEE (reference sequence). V shed 2 bases, J shed 7 bases, and the junction held 3 bases outside the gene matches.

V is TRBV19 and J is TRBJ2-2; D is unresolved. Germline CDR1 LNHDA, CDR2 SQIVND (reference sequence). The CDR3 is 15 residues long. V shed 6 bases and J shed 6 bases, with 17 bases lying between them. The CDR3 sequence is CASRIPGSLPGELFF. Written as DNA, the CDR3 is TGTGCCAGTAGGATACCGGGTTCCCTCCCCGGGGAGCTGTTTTTT. Full variable domain (remainder filled in from reference TRBV19 and TRBJ2-2): DGGITQSPKYLFRKEGQNVTLSCEQNLNHDAMYWYRQDPGQGLRLIYYSQIVNDFQKGDIAEGYSVSREKKESFPLTVTSAQKNPTAFYLCASRIPGSLPGELFFGEGSRLTVL.

A word on this clone: This sample also contains other DNA sequences that code for the same CDR3. The chain combines TRBV20-1 with TRBJ2-5, with unresolved D. In germline, CDR1 is DFQATT, CDR2 SNEGSKA (reference sequence). The CDR3 loop spans 10 amino acids. V lost 5 bases and J 4 bases, leaving 5 bases between the germline ends. Here the CDR3 DNA reads TGCAGTGCTGAAAGAGAGACCCAGTACTTC. It encodes CSAERETQYF.

The chain links TRBV19 to TRBJ1-1; no definite D call. The CDR3 spans 15 residues. Between the trimmed V and J ends, which lost 3 bases and 1 base, there was a span of 12 bases. CDR1 and CDR2 (germline): LNHDA, SQIVND (reference sequence). Here the CDR3 reads CASSIPKDGNTEAFF. In nucleotides, the CDR3 is TGTGCCAGTAGTATCCCAAAAGACGGGAACACTGAAGCTTTCTTT.

V usage is TRBV5-4 and J usage is TRBJ2-7; D possibly uses TRBD1 or TRBD2 (6 bases each). Trimming removed 1 base from V and 1 base from J, with 9 bases in between. CDR1 SGHNT and CDR2 YYREEE come from the germline V gene (reference sequence). The CDR3 contains 14 residues. The CDR3 nucleotides read TGTGCCAGCAGCTTGCGGGGGCGATCCTACGAGCAGTACTTC. Protein product: CASSLRGRSYEQYF.

The rearrangement links TRBV7-2 to TRBJ2-7; D might be TRBD2 (6 bases). Per germline, CDR1 SGHTA and CDR2 FQGNSA. The CDR3 is 11 residues long. Trimming took 3 bases from V and 7 from J, leaving 7 bases between them. This CDR3 is CASSLRGEQYF. In DNA form, the CDR3 reads TGTGCCAGCAGCTTGCGGGGTGAGCAGTACTTC.

V gene TRBV7-9 combines with J gene TRBJ2-1; a weak D match, TRBD1 (6 bases). The CDR3 runs 14 residues. Trimming took off 6 bases at V and 7 bases at J, with 16 bases between the two ends. Germline lookup yields CDR1 SEHNR and CDR2 FQNEAQ (reference sequence). CDR3 amino acids: CASRSGSGVNEQFF. CDR3 coding DNA: TGTGCCAGCAGATCCGGTTCAGGGGTTAATGAGCAGTTCTTC.

The J gene is TRBJ2-3, the V gene TRBV6-6, with 11 bases lining up with TRBD2. The CDR3 length is 16 residues. With V trimmed by 4 bases and J by 1 base, 4 bases remained unmatched. Looked up from germline, CDR1 is MNHNY and CDR2 is SVGAGI (reference sequence). This CDR3 reads CASSFLLAGGTDTQYF. As DNA, the CDR3 is TGTGCCAGCAGTTTCCTACTAGCGGGGGGCACAGATACGCAGTATTTT.

In nucleotides, the CDR3 is TGTGCCAGTAGTATTGACACAGAATACAATGAGCAGTTCTTC. This gives the protein CASSIDTEYNEQFF. The chain employs TRBV19 and TRBJ2-1; D gene uncertain. The V gene lost 3 bases and the J gene lost 4 bases, with 10 bases spanning the gap. This CDR3 is built from 14 residues. The germline gives CDR1 LNHDA, CDR2 SQIVND (reference sequence).

The genes are TRBV9 and TRBJ2-7; D tentatively reads TRBD1 or TRBD2 (5 bases each). The germline V gene has CDR1 SGDLS and CDR2 YYNGEE. This CDR3 region has 14 residues. Deletions cut 2 bases from V and 3 bases from J, with 12 bases between. CDR3 amino acids: CASSVGTQGYEQYF. The CDR3 DNA sequence: TGTGCCAGCAGCGTCGGGACGCAGGGCTACGAGCAGTACTTC.

The rearrangement joins TRBV9 to TRBJ2-7; the D gene could be TRBD1 or TRBD2 (5 bases each). Between the trimmed V and J ends, which lost 3 bases and 3 bases, there was a span of 10 bases. There are 13 residues in the CDR3. The germline V gene has CDR1 SGDLS and CDR2 YYNGEE. CDR3 nucleotide sequence: TGTGCCAGCAGCGACGGGACGGGCTACGAGCAGTACTTC. It codes for CASSDGTGYEQYF.

The chain combines TRBV4-1 with TRBJ1-5; the D gene is possibly TRBD1 (6 bases). Germline lookup yields CDR1 MGHRA and CDR2 YSYEKL. Trimming took 3 bases from V and 8 from J, leaving 20 bases between them. This CDR3 region has 16 residues. In DNA form, the CDR3 reads TGCGCCAGCAGCCAGGAATTTACCGGGACATCGGAGCCCCAGCATTTT. It specifies CASSQEFTGTSEPQHF.

This chain uses TRBV28 with TRBJ2-5, with a tentative D call TRBD1 (5 bases). Germline V gene sequence: CDR1 MDHEN, CDR2 SYDVKM. The CDR3 has 13 amino acids. V was clipped by 7 bases and J by 0 bases, with 9 bases between them. The CDR3 region is CASTPQDQETQYF. As DNA, the CDR3 is TGTGCCAGCACTCCACAGGACCAAGAGACCCAGTACTTC.

The chain employs TRBV14 and TRBJ2-5, with D uncertain. Trimming cost V 0 bases and J 2 bases, with 7 bases left between them. This CDR3 contains 14 residues. Per the germline V gene, CDR1 is SGHDN and CDR2 is FVKESK. The CDR3 DNA is TGTGCCAGCAGCCAAGATTGCAGACAAGAGACCCAGTACTTC. Residues: CASSQDCRQETQYF. The entire variable domain, with the rest obtained from reference TRBV14 and TRBJ2-5, is as follows: EAGVTQFPSHSVIEKGQTVTLRCDPISGHDNLYWYRRVMGKEIKFLLHFVKESKQDESGMPNNRFLAERTGGTYSTLKVQPAELEDSGVYFCASSQDCRQETQYFGPGTRLLVL.

The chain is built from TRBV29-1 and TRBJ2-1; tentative D call: TRBD2 (6 bases). Trimming took off 3 bases at V and 2 bases at J, with 14 bases between the two ends. The CDR3 loop spans 15 amino acids. Looked up from germline, CDR1 is SQVTM and CDR2 is ANQGSEA. The CDR3 DNA sequence: TGCAGCGTTGATGGAGGGGTAGGTACCTACAATGAGCAGTTCTTC. This gives the protein CSVDGGVGTYNEQFF.

The chain employs TRBV5-4 and TRBJ1-6, with TRBD1 matching over 8 bases. CDR3 length: 19 residues. V trimming: 1 base; J trimming: 0 bases; junction bases outside the gene matches: 9. Per germline, CDR1 SGHNT and CDR2 YYREEE (reference sequence). The CDR3 bases are TGTGCCAGCAGCTTGTTCCAGGGGGCGCCTCTCTCCTATAATTCACCCCTCCACTTT. It codes for CASSLFQGAPLSYNSPLHF.